This TCR beta chain was sequenced during a study of memory CD4+ T cells and cytomegalovirus serostatus. Study-level information: This sample comes from healthy Belgian adults, eight or nine CMV seropositive, about 25 seronegative.

The sort gate was single viable CD3+CD4+CD8-CD45RO+ cells for memory CD4+ T cells. Donors' CMV status reflects serum IgG against pp150, pp28, p38, p52. Germline V gene lookup returns CDR1 MNHNY and CDR2 SVGAGI (reference sequence). The V end lost 6 bases, the J end lost 4 bases, and 12 bases lay between the germline ends. The CDR3 loop spans 14 amino acids. Study-wide results and limits: Of 150 to 200 reported CMV TCRbeta sequences, just over 65 were found in memory CD4+ repertoires. Median bootstrapped AUC for CMV status was about 0.95 originally, less than 0.92 US-trained.

This clone was seen more than once but under ten times. Its matching antigen is unknown. Sequencing was performed with immunoSEQ multiplex PCR; in TCRdb, only in-frame clones are kept and a portion is missing. The sample consists of some 50,000 clones, around 74% of them appearing once. This clonotype was sampled from an adult in good health and CMV-seronegative. Material for sequencing was memory CD4+ T cells from blood. This rearrangement joins TRBV6-6 to TRBJ1-4, with D unresolved. The CDR3 DNA sequence: TGTGCCAGCAGACTCTCACTGGGTAATGAAAAACTGTTTTTT. This sequence encodes CASRLSLGNEKLFF.